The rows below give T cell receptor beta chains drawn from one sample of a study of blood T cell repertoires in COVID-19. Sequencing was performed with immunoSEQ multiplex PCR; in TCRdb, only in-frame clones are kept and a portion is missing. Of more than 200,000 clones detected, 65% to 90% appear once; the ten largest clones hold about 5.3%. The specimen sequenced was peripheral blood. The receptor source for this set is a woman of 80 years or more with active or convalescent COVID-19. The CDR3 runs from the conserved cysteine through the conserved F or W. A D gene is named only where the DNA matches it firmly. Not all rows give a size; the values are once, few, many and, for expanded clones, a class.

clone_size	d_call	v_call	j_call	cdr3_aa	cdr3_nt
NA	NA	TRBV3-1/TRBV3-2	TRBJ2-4	CASSQGSGPKNIQYF	TGTGCCAGCAGCCAAGGCAGCGGGCCCAAAAACATTCAGTACTTC
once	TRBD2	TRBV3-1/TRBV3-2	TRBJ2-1	CASSQGTSGRAKQFF	TGTGCCAGCAGCCAAGGGACTAGCGGGAGGGCCAAGCAGTTCTTC
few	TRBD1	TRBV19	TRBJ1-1	CASSSRQGGPNTEAFF	TGTGCCAGTAGTTCCCGACAGGGCGGGCCGAACACTGAAGCTTTCTTT
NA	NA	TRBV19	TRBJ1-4	CASSIDTQGGEKLFF	TGTGCCAGTAGTATAGATACACAGGGTGGTGAAAAACTGTTTTTT
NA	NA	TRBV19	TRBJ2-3	CASSISRGNTQYF	TGTGCCAGTAGTATTTCCCGGGGGAATACGCAGTATTTT
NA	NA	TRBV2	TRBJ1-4	CASIRRGGEKLFF	TGTGCCAGCATTAGGAGGGGTGGAGAAAAACTGTTTTTT
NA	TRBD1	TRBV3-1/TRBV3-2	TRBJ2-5	CASTQVVQGGTQYF	TGTGCCAGCACCCAAGTGGTACAGGGGGGCACCCAGTACTTC
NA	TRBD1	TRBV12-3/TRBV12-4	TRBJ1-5	CASSRDRRQPQHF	TGTGCCAGCAGTCGGGACAGAAGGCAGCCCCAGCATTTT
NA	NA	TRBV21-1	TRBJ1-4	CASSKGRGTGGTRKVYEKLFF	TGTGCCAGCAGCAAAGGACGAGGGACAGGGGGCACACGCAAAGTGTATGAAAAACTGTTTTTT
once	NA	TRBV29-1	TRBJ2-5	CSVPRTSQETQYF	TGCAGCGTTCCTCGGACTTCCCAAGAGACCCAGTACTTC
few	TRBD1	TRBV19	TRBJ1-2	CASSHIDRVLGYTF	TGTGCCAGTAGCCACATCGACAGGGTTTTAGGCTACACCTTC
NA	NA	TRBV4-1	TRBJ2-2	CASSRTAANTGELFF	TGCGCCAGCAGCCGGACAGCCGCGAACACCGGGGAGCTGTTTTTT
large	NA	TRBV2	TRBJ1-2	CASSDYRESDYGYTF	TGTGCCAGCAGTGATTACAGGGAGAGCGACTATGGCTACACCTTC
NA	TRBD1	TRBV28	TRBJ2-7	CASSLPGQGSYEQYF	TGTGCCAGCAGTCTCCCGGGACAGGGGTCCTACGAGCAGTACTTC
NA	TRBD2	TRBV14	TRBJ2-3	CASSLYSGRITDTQYF	TGTGCCAGCAGCCTTTATAGCGGGAGGATCACAGATACGCAGTATTTT
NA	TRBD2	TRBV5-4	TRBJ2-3	CASSPTSGSEPDTQYF	TGTGCCAGCAGCCCAACTAGCGGGAGCGAACCAGATACGCAGTATTTT
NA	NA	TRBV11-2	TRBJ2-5	CASSPSSQQETQYF	TGTGCCAGCAGCCCGTCGTCACAACAAGAGACCCAGTACTTC